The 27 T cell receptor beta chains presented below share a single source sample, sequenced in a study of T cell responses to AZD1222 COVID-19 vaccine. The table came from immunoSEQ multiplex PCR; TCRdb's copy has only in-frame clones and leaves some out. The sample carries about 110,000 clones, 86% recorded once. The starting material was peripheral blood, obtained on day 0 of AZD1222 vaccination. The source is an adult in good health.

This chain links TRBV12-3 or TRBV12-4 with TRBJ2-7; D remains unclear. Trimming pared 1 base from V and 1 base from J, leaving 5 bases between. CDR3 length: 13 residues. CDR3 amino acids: CASSLGRSYEQYF. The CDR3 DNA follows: TGTGCCAGCAGTTTAGGCAGATCCTACGAGCAGTACTTC.

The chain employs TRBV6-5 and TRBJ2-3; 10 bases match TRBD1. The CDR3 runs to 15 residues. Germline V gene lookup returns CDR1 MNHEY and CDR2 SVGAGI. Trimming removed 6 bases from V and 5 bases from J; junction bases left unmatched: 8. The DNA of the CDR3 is TGTGCCAGCAGCCAGGACAGGGGGTTCGGAGATACGCAGTATTTT. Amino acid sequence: CASSQDRGFGDTQYF.

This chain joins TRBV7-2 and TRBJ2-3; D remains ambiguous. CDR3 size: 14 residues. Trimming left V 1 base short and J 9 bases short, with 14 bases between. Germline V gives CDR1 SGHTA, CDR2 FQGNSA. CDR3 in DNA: TGTGCCAGCAGCTTAGGTGTGACCGAGGAAACGCAGTATTTT. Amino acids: CASSLGVTEETQYF.

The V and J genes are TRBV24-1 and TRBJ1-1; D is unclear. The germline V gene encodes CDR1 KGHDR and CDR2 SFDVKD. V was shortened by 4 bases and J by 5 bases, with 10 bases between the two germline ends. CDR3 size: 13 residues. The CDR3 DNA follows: TGTGCCACCAGTGACTCCCCGGGAACTGAAGCTTTCTTT. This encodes CATSDSPGTEAFF.

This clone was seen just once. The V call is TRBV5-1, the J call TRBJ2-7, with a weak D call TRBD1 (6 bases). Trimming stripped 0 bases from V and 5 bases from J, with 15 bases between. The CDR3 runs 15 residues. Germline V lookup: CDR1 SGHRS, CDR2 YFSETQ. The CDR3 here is CASSLAGQGIHEQYF. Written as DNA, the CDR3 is TGCGCCAGCAGCTTGGCGGGGCAGGGGATACACGAGCAGTACTTC.

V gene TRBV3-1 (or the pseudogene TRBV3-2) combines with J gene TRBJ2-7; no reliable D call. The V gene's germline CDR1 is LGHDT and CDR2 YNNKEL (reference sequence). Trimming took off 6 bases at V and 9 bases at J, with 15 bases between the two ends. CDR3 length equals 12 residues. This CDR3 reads CASSQSGTAQYF. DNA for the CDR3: TGTGCCAGCAGTCAATCGGGCACCGCGCAGTACTTC.

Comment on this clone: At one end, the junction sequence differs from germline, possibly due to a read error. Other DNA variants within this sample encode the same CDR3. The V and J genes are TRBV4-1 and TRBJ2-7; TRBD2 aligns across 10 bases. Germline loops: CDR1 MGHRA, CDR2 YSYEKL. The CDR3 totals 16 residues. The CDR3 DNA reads TGCGCCAGCAGTCAACAAAGCGGGGGGGTACCCTACGAGCAGTACTTT. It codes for CASSQQSGGVPYEQYF.

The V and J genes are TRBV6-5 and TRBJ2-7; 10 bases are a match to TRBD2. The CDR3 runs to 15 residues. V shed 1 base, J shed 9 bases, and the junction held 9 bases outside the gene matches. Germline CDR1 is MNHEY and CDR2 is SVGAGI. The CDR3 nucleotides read TGTGCCAGCAGTTACTTCCAGCGGGGGGGCCTCAGGCAGTACTTC. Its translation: CASSYFQRGGLRQYF.

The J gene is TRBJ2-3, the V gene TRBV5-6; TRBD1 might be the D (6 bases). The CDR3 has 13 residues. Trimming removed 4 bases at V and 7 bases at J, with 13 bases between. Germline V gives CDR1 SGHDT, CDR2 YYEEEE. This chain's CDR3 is CASSDSDSYTQYF. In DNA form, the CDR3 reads TGTGCCAGCAGCGACTCGGACAGCTATACGCAGTATTTT.

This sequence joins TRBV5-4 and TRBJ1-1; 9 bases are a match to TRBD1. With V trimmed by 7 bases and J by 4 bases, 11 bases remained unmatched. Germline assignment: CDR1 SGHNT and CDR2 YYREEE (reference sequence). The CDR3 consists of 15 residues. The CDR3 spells CASRPRQGGGTEAFF. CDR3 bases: TGTGCCAGCCGCCCACGACAGGGGGGTGGCACTGAAGCTTTCTTT.

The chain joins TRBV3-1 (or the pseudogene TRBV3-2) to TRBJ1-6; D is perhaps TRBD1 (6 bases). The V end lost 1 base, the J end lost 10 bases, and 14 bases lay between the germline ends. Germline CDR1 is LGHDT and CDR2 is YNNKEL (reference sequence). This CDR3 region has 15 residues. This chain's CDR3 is CASSQGVQGRSPLHF. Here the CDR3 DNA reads TGTGCCAGCAGCCAAGGGGTACAGGGTAGGTCACCCCTCCACTTT.

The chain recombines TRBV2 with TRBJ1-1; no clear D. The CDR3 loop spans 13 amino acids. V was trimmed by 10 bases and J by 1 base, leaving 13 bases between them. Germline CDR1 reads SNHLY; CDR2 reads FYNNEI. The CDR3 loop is CATTGLSNTEAFF. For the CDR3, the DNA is TGTGCCACCACTGGGCTTTCGAACACTGAAGCTTTCTTT.

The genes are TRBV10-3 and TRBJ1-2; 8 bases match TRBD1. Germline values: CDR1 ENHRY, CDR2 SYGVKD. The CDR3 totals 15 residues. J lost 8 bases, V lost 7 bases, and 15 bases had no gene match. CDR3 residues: CAIIPGPDRVLGYTF. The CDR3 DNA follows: TGTGCCATCATCCCGGGGCCGGACAGGGTTTTAGGCTACACCTTC.

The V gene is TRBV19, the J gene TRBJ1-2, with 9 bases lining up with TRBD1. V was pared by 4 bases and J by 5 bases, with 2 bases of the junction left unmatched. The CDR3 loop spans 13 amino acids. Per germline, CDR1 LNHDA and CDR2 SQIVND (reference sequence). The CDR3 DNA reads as TGTGCCAGTAGTACACAGGGGGCGTATGGCTACACCTTC. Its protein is CASSTQGAYGYTF.

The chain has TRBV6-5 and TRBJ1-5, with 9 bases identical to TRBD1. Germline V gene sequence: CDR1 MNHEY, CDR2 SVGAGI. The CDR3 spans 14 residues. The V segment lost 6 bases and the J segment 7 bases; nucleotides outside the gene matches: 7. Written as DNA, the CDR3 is TGTGCCAGCAGACACACAGGGGGCTTACAGCCCCAGCATTTT. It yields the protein CASRHTGGLQPQHF.

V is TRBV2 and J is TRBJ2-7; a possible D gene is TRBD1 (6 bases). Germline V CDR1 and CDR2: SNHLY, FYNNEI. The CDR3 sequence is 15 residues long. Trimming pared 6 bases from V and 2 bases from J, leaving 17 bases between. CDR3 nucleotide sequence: TGTGCCAGCAGGGCTGAAGTACAGGGAACCTACGAGCAGTACTTC. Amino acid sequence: CASRAEVQGTYEQYF. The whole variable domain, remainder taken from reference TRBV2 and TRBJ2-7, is EPEVTQTPSHQVTQMGQEVILRCVPISNHLYFYWYRQILGQKVEFLVSFYNNEISEKSEIFDDQFSVERPDGSNFTLKIRSTKLEDSAMYFCASRAEVQGTYEQYFGPGTRLTVT.

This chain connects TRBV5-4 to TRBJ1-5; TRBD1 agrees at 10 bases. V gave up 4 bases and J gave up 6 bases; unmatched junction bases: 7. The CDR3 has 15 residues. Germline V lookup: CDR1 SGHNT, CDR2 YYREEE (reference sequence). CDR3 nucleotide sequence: TGTGCCAGCAGCGAGGGGACAGGGGAGACTCAGCCCCAGCATTTT. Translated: CASSEGTGETQPQHF.

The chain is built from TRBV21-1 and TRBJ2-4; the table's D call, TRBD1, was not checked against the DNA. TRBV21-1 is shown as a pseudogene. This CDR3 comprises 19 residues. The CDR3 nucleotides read TGTGCCAGCAGCAAAAAGTCCGGGACAGGTTCACTAGCCAAAAACATTCAGTACTTC. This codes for CASSKKSGTGSLAKNIQYF.

The chain's CDR3 is CASSSGQGAYGYTF. CDR3 coding DNA: TGTGCCAGCAGCTCCGGACAGGGGGCCTATGGCTACACCTTC. This chain joins TRBV5-8 and TRBJ1-2; 11 bases align to TRBD1. This CDR3 contains 14 residues. Germline CDR1 reads SGHTS; CDR2 reads YDEGEE. The trim removed 3 bases at V and 4 bases at J, leaving 2 bases unmatched.

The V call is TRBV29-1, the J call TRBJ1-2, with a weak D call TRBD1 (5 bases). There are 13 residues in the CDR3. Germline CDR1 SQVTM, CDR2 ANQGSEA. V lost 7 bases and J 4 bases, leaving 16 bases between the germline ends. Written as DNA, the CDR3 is TGCAGCGCCGGGGGAGGGAGGAGCTATGGCTACACCTTC. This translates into CSAGGGRSYGYTF.

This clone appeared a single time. The CDR3 DNA sequence: TGTGCCAGCAGCGTCACGGGACTAGCGGAGCAGTTCTTC. This sequence encodes CASSVTGLAEQFF. The V call is TRBV7-2, the J call TRBJ2-1; TRBD2 agrees at 10 bases. Trimming cost V 5 bases and J 10 bases; bases outside gene matches: 5. The germline gives CDR1 SGHTA, CDR2 FQGNSA. CDR3 length equals 13 residues.

CDR3: CAWSRDRAYEQYF. The CDR3 DNA is TGTGCCTGGAGTCGGGACAGGGCCTACGAGCAGTACTTC. The chain carries TRBV30 and TRBJ2-7; 9 bases are shared with TRBD1. The CDR3 has 13 amino acids. Germline CDR1 GTSNPN, CDR2 SVGIG (reference sequence). V shed 2 bases and J 2 bases; nucleotides not matched to a gene: 1.

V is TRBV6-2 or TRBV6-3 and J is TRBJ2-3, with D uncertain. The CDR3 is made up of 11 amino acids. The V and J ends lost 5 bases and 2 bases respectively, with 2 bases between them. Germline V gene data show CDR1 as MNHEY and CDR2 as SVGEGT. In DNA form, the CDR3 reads TGTGCCAGCAGTAACACAGATACGCAGTATTTT. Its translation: CASSNTDTQYF.

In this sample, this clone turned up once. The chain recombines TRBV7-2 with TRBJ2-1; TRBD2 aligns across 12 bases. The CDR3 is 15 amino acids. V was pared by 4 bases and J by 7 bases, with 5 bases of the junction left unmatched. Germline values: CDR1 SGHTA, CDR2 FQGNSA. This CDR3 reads CASSSLAGGLNEQFF. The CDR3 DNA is TGTGCCAGCAGCTCCCTAGCGGGGGGGCTAAATGAGCAGTTCTTC.

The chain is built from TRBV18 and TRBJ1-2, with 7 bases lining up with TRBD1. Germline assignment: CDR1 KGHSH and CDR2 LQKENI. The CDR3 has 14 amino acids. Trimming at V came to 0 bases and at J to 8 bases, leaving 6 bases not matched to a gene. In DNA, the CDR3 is TGTGCCAGCTCACCACCTACAGGGGCCGGAGGCTACACCTTC. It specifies CASSPPTGAGGYTF. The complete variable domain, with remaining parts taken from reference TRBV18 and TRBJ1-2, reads NAGVMQNPRHLVRRRGQEARLRCSPMKGHSHVYWYRQLPEEGLKFMVYLQKENIIDESGMPKERFSAEFPKEGPSILRIQQVVRGDSAAYFCASSPPTGAGGYTFGSGTRLTVV.

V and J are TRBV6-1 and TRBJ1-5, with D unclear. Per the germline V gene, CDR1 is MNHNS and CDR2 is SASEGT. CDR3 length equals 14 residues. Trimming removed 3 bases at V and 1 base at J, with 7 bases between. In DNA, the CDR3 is TGTGCCAGCAGTGACGCTGAGAGCAATCAGCCCCAGCATTTT. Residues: CASSDAESNQPQHF.

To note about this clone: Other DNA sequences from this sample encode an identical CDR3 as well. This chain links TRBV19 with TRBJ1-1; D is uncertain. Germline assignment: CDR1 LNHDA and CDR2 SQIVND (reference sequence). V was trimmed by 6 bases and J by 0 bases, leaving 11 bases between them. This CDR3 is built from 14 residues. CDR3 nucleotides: TGTGCCAGTAGCCCTCAGACATTGAACACTGAAGCTTTCTTT. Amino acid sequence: CASSPQTLNTEAFF.